This T cell receptor (beta chain) emerged from a study of T cells in Graves' hyperthyroidism and ophthalmopathy. Notes on the study in general: Peripheral blood also featured most of the thyroid clonotypes expanded above 0.001.

Using RNA transcripts as the source, TCR beta CDR3 regions were amplified. HTBI primers were employed in a first-round RT-PCR of the TCR CDR3. TCRdb ran MiXCR on the multiplex PCR reads and lists one entry per CDR3 protein. The table lists 700,000 or so distinct CDR3 sequences, 16% of them singletons. Diagnosis relied on clinical symptoms, serum thyroxine and TRAb, thyroid ultrasound and orbital computed tomography. V was clipped by 8 bases and J by 5 bases; unmatched bases: 3. The CDR3 is 12 amino acids. Germline assignment: CDR1 SGHVS and CDR2 FQNEAQ. Only a few counts were recorded for this clonotype. Antigen: not known.

The source material was blood. This chain links TRBV7-8 with TRBJ1-5; 7 bases are a match to TRBD1. The TCR was taken from a man between 18 and 35 years old with Graves' hyperthyroidism. CDR3 sequence reads: CASYDRDQPQHF. CDR3 DNA: TGTGCCAGCTATGACAGGGATCAGCCCCAGCATTTT.